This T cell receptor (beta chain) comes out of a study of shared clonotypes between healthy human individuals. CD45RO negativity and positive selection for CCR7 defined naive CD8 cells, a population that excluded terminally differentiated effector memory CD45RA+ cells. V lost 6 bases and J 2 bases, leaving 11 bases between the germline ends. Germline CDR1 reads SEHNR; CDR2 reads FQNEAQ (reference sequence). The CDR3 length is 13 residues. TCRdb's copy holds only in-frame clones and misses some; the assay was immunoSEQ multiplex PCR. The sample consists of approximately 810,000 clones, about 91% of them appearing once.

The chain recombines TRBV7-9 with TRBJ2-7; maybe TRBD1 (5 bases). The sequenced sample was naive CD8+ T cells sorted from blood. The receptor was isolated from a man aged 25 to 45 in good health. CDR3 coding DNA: TGTGCCAGCAGAGTCGACAGCACCTACGAGCAGTACTTC. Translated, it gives CASRVDSTYEQYF.